This TCR beta chain was sequenced during a study of blood T cell repertoires in COVID-19. The V gene's germline CDR1 is SEHNR and CDR2 FQNEAQ (reference sequence). This CDR3 is 14 amino acids long. V was pared by 5 bases and J by 7 bases, with 10 bases of the junction left unmatched. The assay was immunoSEQ multiplex PCR, and TCRdb's table has in-frame clones only and misses some. This table has about 64,000 clones, roughly four fifths appearing once. This clonotype was sampled from a human donor in a cohort sampled during active COVID-19. Input material: peripheral blood. This chain links TRBV7-9 with TRBJ2-7, with 8 nucleotides matching TRBD2. CDR3 bases: TGTGCCAGCAGCCCCGGGGGGGTGAGTCGGGAGCAGTACTTC. This translates into CASSPGGVSREQYF.